The clone carrying this T cell receptor beta chain was counted a single time. Uncontrolled infections, other autoimmune diseases, pregnancy or lactation led to exclusion of patients. Amplified TCR beta CDR3 regions came from RNA transcripts. The HTBI primer set served for first-round RT-PCR of the TCR CDR3. One entry per CDR3 protein results from TCRdb running MiXCR on the multiplex PCR reads. This table holds hundreds of thousands of distinct CDR3 sequences, about 43% found once. The entry originates in a study of T cells in Graves' hyperthyroidism and ophthalmopathy. Trimming removed 8 bases from V and 4 bases from J, with 14 bases in between. CDR1 SNHLY and CDR2 FYNNEI come from the germline V gene. The CDR3 runs to 13 residues.

This chain joins TRBV2 and TRBJ2-5; D is undetermined. The sample comprised peripheral blood or thyroid tissue (not recorded which). The sequence derives from a young woman with Graves' hyperthyroidism. For the CDR3, the DNA is TGTGCCAGCTCACCATTAGACGGAGAGACCCAGTACTTC. This sequence encodes CASSPLDGETQYF.